These T cell receptor beta chains were read from a single sample in a study of CD8 T cells in ankylosing spondylitis. TCRdb independently ran MiXCR on the 5' RACE reads; one entry per CDR3 protein. Seen here are approximately 31,000 distinct CDR3 sequences, 30% observed once, and the top ten hold roughly 44%. Sequencing was carried out using synovial fluid, either unsorted or a sorted T cell fraction (not recorded which). The source of these receptors is a male donor with ankylosing spondylitis. Each CDR3 is given with its conserved first and last residue. Fields, in order: clone size, J gene, D gene, V gene, CDR3 DNA, CDR3 protein. D genes are given only for firm matches. Clone sizes are given selectively: once, few, many, or a class where the clone is expanded.

clone_size: NA
j_call: TRBJ2-1
d_call: TRBD2
v_call: TRBV27
cdr3_nt: TGTGCCAGCAGTTTATCTATGGCTAGCGGGAGGTGGAATGAGCAGTTCTTC
cdr3_aa: CASSLSMASGRWNEQFF

clone_size: few
j_call: TRBJ2-1
d_call: NA
v_call: TRBV4-1
cdr3_nt: TGCGCCAGCAGCCCCGTCAGCGGAGGACTCTACAATGAGCAGTTCTTC
cdr3_aa: CASSPVSGGLYNEQFF

clone_size: few
j_call: TRBJ2-1
d_call: TRBD2
v_call: TRBV27
cdr3_nt: TGTGCCAGCAGTTTATCTAGCGGGGGCTCCTACAATGAGCAGTTCTTC
cdr3_aa: CASSLSSGGSYNEQFF

clone_size: NA
j_call: TRBJ1-4
d_call: NA
v_call: TRBV11-2
cdr3_nt: TGTGCCAGCAGCGCGTACACGGCGGAGGAAAAACTGTTTTTT
cdr3_aa: CASSAYTAEEKLFF

clone_size: NA
j_call: TRBJ2-1
d_call: NA
v_call: TRBV7-9
cdr3_nt: TGTGCCAGCAGCCTCGAGCGGAATGAGCAGTTCTTC
cdr3_aa: CASSLERNEQFF

clone_size: NA
j_call: TRBJ2-5
d_call: NA
v_call: TRBV20-1
cdr3_nt: TGCAGTGTTAGCTATTACGGGGTGGCCCAGTACTTC
cdr3_aa: CSVSYYGVAQYF

clone_size: once
j_call: TRBJ1-6
d_call: NA
v_call: TRBV27
cdr3_nt: TGTGCCAGCAGTTTGGGCAGGGCGACCTATAATTCACCCCTCCACTTT
cdr3_aa: CASSLGRATYNSPLHF

clone_size: NA
j_call: TRBJ2-1
d_call: TRBD2
v_call: TRBV3-1
cdr3_nt: TGTGCCAGCAGCCGGACCTTAGCGGGAGGGCCCTATGAGCAGTTCTTC
cdr3_aa: CASSRTLAGGPYEQFF

clone_size: many
j_call: TRBJ2-7
d_call: TRBD2
v_call: TRBV10-2
cdr3_nt: TGCGCCAGCAGTGAGTCAGGGCGGGAGATGTACGAGCAGTACTTC
cdr3_aa: CASSESGREMYEQYF

clone_size: few
j_call: TRBJ2-1
d_call: NA
v_call: TRBV12-3/TRBV12-4
cdr3_nt: TGTGCCAGCAGCATTAGGGTGGGACCACACAATGAGCAGTTCTTC
cdr3_aa: CASSIRVGPHNEQFF

clone_size: NA
j_call: TRBJ1-2
d_call: TRBD1
v_call: TRBV24-1
cdr3_nt: TGTGCCACCAGTGGTCGAACAGGGGTGGAGTATGGCTACACCTTC
cdr3_aa: CATSGRTGVEYGYTF

clone_size: few
j_call: TRBJ1-1
d_call: NA
v_call: TRBV4-1
cdr3_nt: TGCGCCAGCAGCTCTAGGGCGACACTTATATCAGAAGCTTTCTTT
cdr3_aa: CASSSRATLISEAFF

clone_size: NA
j_call: TRBJ2-3
d_call: NA
v_call: TRBV11-2
cdr3_nt: TGTGCCAGCAGCTTAGAGCAGGGGGGACGCACAGATACGCAGTATTTT
cdr3_aa: CASSLEQGGRTDTQYF

clone_size: NA
j_call: TRBJ1-5
d_call: TRBD1
v_call: TRBV5-6
cdr3_nt: TGTGCCAGCAGCTTGGGGGCAGGGGGCGGGAATCAGCCCCAGCATTTT
cdr3_aa: CASSLGAGGGNQPQHF

clone_size: few
j_call: TRBJ1-5
d_call: NA
v_call: TRBV27
cdr3_nt: TGTGCCAGCAGTCCCCGGTCGGGAGGAGGACAGCCCCAGCATTTT
cdr3_aa: CASSPRSGGGQPQHF

clone_size: NA
j_call: TRBJ1-1
d_call: NA
v_call: TRBV5-6
cdr3_nt: TGTGCCAGCAGCAACGGGATCTTCACTGAAGCTTTCTTT
cdr3_aa: CASSNGIFTEAFF

clone_size: many
j_call: TRBJ1-2
d_call: NA
v_call: TRBV27
cdr3_nt: TGTGCCAGCAGTAGCCGCAGGGGTTATAATTATGGCTACACCTTC
cdr3_aa: CASSSRRGYNYGYTF

clone_size: NA
j_call: TRBJ2-1
d_call: TRBD2
v_call: TRBV6-1
cdr3_nt: TGTGCCAGCAGTGAAGGGGGAGGGTCCCATGAGCAGTTCTTC
cdr3_aa: CASSEGGGSHEQFF

clone_size: many
j_call: TRBJ2-3
d_call: TRBD2
v_call: TRBV15
cdr3_nt: TGTGCCACCAGCTATCCCGGGACTAGCGGGTATAGCACAGATACGCAGTATTTT
cdr3_aa: CATSYPGTSGYSTDTQYF

clone_size: NA
j_call: TRBJ2-7
d_call: TRBD1
v_call: TRBV18
cdr3_nt: TGTGCCAGCTCACCGGCCGGGACAGGCTTTTACGAGCAGTACTTC
cdr3_aa: CASSPAGTGFYEQYF

clone_size: few
j_call: TRBJ1-1
d_call: NA
v_call: TRBV20-1
cdr3_nt: TGCAGTGCTAGGGGAAGCCATACTATCACAAACACTGAAGCTTTCTTT
cdr3_aa: CSARGSHTITNTEAFF

clone_size: NA
j_call: TRBJ1-1
d_call: NA
v_call: TRBV10-1
cdr3_nt: TGCGCCAGCAGGGCAGGGGAAGCTTTCTTT
cdr3_aa: CASRAGEAFF

clone_size: NA
j_call: TRBJ1-5
d_call: TRBD1
v_call: TRBV12-3/TRBV12-4
cdr3_nt: TGTGCCAGCAGAAAGAGGGGGCTGGCGAGTCAGCCCCAGCATTTT
cdr3_aa: CASRKRGLASQPQHF

clone_size: few
j_call: TRBJ2-1
d_call: NA
v_call: TRBV3-1
cdr3_nt: TGTGCCAGCAGCGATCCCCTCTCGAGGGGTGAGGGCGATGAGCAGTTCTTC
cdr3_aa: CASSDPLSRGEGDEQFF

clone_size: few
j_call: TRBJ1-6
d_call: NA
v_call: TRBV7-2
cdr3_nt: TGTGCCAGCAGCCCCGACTTCCGGGCGGATTCACCCCTCCACTTT
cdr3_aa: CASSPDFRADSPLHF

clone_size: NA
j_call: TRBJ2-2
d_call: NA
v_call: TRBV27
cdr3_nt: TGTGCCAGCAGTCACGTCAGGGGTACCGGGGAGCTGTTTTTT
cdr3_aa: CASSHVRGTGELFF

clone_size: NA
j_call: TRBJ2-7
d_call: TRBD1
v_call: TRBV20-1
cdr3_nt: TGCAGTGCCCTCGGACAGGGACCTACCTCCTACGAGCAGTACTTC
cdr3_aa: CSALGQGPTSYEQYF

clone_size: few
j_call: TRBJ1-4
d_call: TRBD1
v_call: TRBV10-3
cdr3_nt: TGTGCCATCAGTGAGGGTCCGGGACAGATGAATGAAAAACTGTTTTTT
cdr3_aa: CAISEGPGQMNEKLFF

clone_size: NA
j_call: TRBJ2-1
d_call: TRBD2
v_call: TRBV11-2
cdr3_nt: TGTGCCAGCACCTGGGGTGGACTAGCGGGAGGGCCATCAAATGAGCAGTTCTTC
cdr3_aa: CASTWGGLAGGPSNEQFF

clone_size: NA
j_call: TRBJ2-1
d_call: NA
v_call: TRBV5-1
cdr3_nt: TGCGCCAGCAGCTTGAGTCCGTGGTTGCGGTACAATGAGCAGTTCTTC
cdr3_aa: CASSLSPWLRYNEQFF

clone_size: NA
j_call: TRBJ2-1
d_call: NA
v_call: TRBV7-9
cdr3_nt: TGTGCCAGCAGCCGGGACGTGGTCCACAATGAGCAGTTCTTC
cdr3_aa: CASSRDVVHNEQFF

clone_size: NA
j_call: TRBJ1-1
d_call: NA
v_call: TRBV7-9
cdr3_nt: TGTGCCAGCAGCCGCATGAACACTGAAGCTTTCTTT
cdr3_aa: CASSRMNTEAFF

clone_size: few
j_call: TRBJ1-1
d_call: NA
v_call: TRBV6-1
cdr3_nt: TGTGCCAGCAGACCCCGTCCCCCGACGGACACTGAAGCTTTCTTT
cdr3_aa: CASRPRPPTDTEAFF

clone_size: few
j_call: TRBJ2-2
d_call: TRBD1
v_call: TRBV7-4
cdr3_nt: TGTGCCAGCAGCTTAACCGGGACAGGCAACACCGGGGAGCTGTTTTTT
cdr3_aa: CASSLTGTGNTGELFF

clone_size: few
j_call: TRBJ2-1
d_call: TRBD2
v_call: TRBV11-3
cdr3_nt: TGTGCCAGCAGCCCACTAGCGGGAGCGAGGAATGAGCAGTTCTTC
cdr3_aa: CASSPLAGARNEQFF

clone_size: many
j_call: TRBJ2-2
d_call: NA
v_call: TRBV29-1
cdr3_nt: TGCAGCGCTTCCGCAGGGGAGGACGGGGAGCTGTTTTTT
cdr3_aa: CSASAGEDGELFF

clone_size: many
j_call: TRBJ2-7
d_call: NA
v_call: TRBV28
cdr3_nt: TGTGCCACAAAGGACCCCCGATCCTACGAGCAGTACTTC
cdr3_aa: CATKDPRSYEQYF

clone_size: few
j_call: TRBJ2-3
d_call: NA
v_call: TRBV11-2
cdr3_nt: TGTGCCAGCAGCTTAGTCGCAGATACGCAGTATTTT
cdr3_aa: CASSLVADTQYF

clone_size: NA
j_call: TRBJ2-3
d_call: NA
v_call: TRBV13
cdr3_nt: TGTGCCAGCAGCCCGAGGACAGCAGATACGCAGTATTTT
cdr3_aa: CASSPRTADTQYF

clone_size: few
j_call: TRBJ2-1
d_call: TRBD2
v_call: TRBV29-1
cdr3_nt: TGCAGCGTTGAAGGGCTAGCGGGAGCTTATAGAGACAATGAGCAGTTCTTC
cdr3_aa: CSVEGLAGAYRDNEQFF

clone_size: NA
j_call: TRBJ2-3
d_call: TRBD2
v_call: TRBV19
cdr3_nt: TGTGCCAGTAGTATACTAGCGGGAGGGCCTACAGATACGCAGTATTTT
cdr3_aa: CASSILAGGPTDTQYF

clone_size: NA
j_call: TRBJ1-2
d_call: NA
v_call: TRBV20-1
cdr3_nt: TGCAGTGCTAGTGTAGGCGGCAGGACAGGCTACACCTTC
cdr3_aa: CSASVGGRTGYTF